The next 15 T cell receptor beta chains were all read from a single sample in a study of shared clonotypes between healthy human individuals. Sequenced by immunoSEQ multiplex PCR; TCRdb stores in-frame clones only, minus some. The sample contains 550,000 to 800,000 clones, around 72% of which appear only once. Sequenced sample: memory CD4+ T cells sorted from blood. Stated subset: CD45RA-negative fraction. The receptors shown here come from a woman in her twenties or thirties in good health.

With regard to this clone: A much bigger clone sits one base away, suggesting this may be a read error. The chain employs TRBV5-4 and TRBJ2-6; D unclear. The CDR3 is made up of 13 amino acids. The germline CDR1 and CDR2 sequences are SGHNT and YYREEE (reference sequence). V gave up 5 bases and J gave up 2 bases, with 5 bases separating them. Written as DNA, the CDR3 is TGTGCCAGCAGGAATCCTGGGGCCAACGTCCTGACTTTC. This codes for CASRNPGANVLTF.

This clone showed up just once. The chain joins TRBV10-1 to TRBJ2-1, with D possibly being TRBD1 (6 bases). There are 13 residues in the CDR3. V was pared by 3 bases and J by 4 bases, with 7 bases between. The V gene's germline CDR1 is WNHNN and CDR2 SYGVQD (reference sequence). The CDR3 here is CASSDQGYNEQFF. CDR3 nucleotide sequence: TGCGCCAGCAGTGACCAGGGGTACAATGAGCAGTTCTTC.

The V gene is TRBV18, the J gene TRBJ1-3, with D unclear. V was cut by 5 bases and J by 2 bases, with 10 bases left in between. CDR1 KGHSH and CDR2 LQKENI come from the germline V gene. The CDR3 is 14 amino acids. In nucleotides, the CDR3 is TGTGCCAGCTCAAGGCCTGGGACTGGAAACACCATATATTTT. Translated, it gives CASSRPGTGNTIYF.

The table lists this clone with a count of one. The chain links TRBV7-9 to TRBJ2-7; 9 nucleotides agree with TRBD2. This CDR3 is 15 amino acids long. CDR1 and CDR2 from the germline V gene are SEHNR and FQNEAQ (reference sequence). J gave up 2 bases and V 6 bases, and 8 bases lay outside the gene matches. The CDR3: CASSPGLASTYEQYF. CDR3 in DNA: TGTGCCAGCAGTCCCGGACTAGCGTCAACCTACGAGCAGTACTTC. The variable domain in full, with the rest retrieved from reference TRBV7-9 and TRBJ2-7, is DTGVSQNPRHKITKRGQNVTFRCDPISEHNRLYWYRQTLGQGPEFLTYFQNEAQLEKSRLLSDRFSAERPKGSFSTLEIQRTEQGDSAMYLCASSPGLASTYEQYFGPGTRLTVT.

In DNA, the CDR3 is TGTGCCAGCAGCTTGGTTTCAGGGTTTAACACCGGGGAGCTGTTTTTT. Translating gives CASSLVSGFNTGELFF. The rearrangement uses TRBV5-7 and TRBJ2-2; possibly TRBD1 for D (5 bases). TRBV5-7 is noted as an ORF with a role that remains uncertain. The CDR3 is made up of 16 amino acids. Trimming cost V 0 bases and J 2 bases, with 11 bases left between them.

The table lists this clone with a count of one. The chain carries TRBV5-6 and TRBJ2-2; D is undetermined. V was cut by 4 bases and J by 0 bases, with 19 bases left in between. The CDR3 has 18 residues. CDR1 SGHDT and CDR2 YYEEEE come from the germline V gene. CDR3 nucleotide sequence: TGTGCCAGCAGCACTTTCCTAGTATCCCTCTCGAACACCGGGGAGCTGTTTTTT. Amino acid sequence: CASSTFLVSLSNTGELFF.

A remark on this clone: Distinct nucleotide sequences in the sample also encode this CDR3. The chain couples TRBV5-1 to TRBJ2-3; D is undetermined. From germline, CDR1 is SGHRS and CDR2 YFSETQ. V was shortened by 5 bases and J by 5 bases, with 6 bases between the two germline ends. The CDR3 has 11 residues. The CDR3 nucleotides are TGCGCCAGCAGTTTTGAAGATACGCAGTATTTT. This codes for CASSFEDTQYF. Variable domain in full (rest from reference TRBV5-1 and TRBJ2-3): KAGVTQTPRYLIKTRGQQVTLSCSPISGHRSVSWYQQTPGQGLQFLFEYFSETQRNKGNFPGRFSGRQFSNSRSEMNVSTLELGDSALYLCASSFEDTQYFGPGTRLTVL.

The rearrangement links TRBV2 to TRBJ1-1; 8 bases map to TRBD1. Germline loops: CDR1 SNHLY, CDR2 FYNNEI. The CDR3 is 15 residues long. Losses at the gene ends were 7 bases for V and 1 base for J; bases not matched to a gene: 8. The CDR3 here is CASNPGGLENTEAFF. The CDR3 nucleotides are TGTGCCAGCAATCCAGGGGGCCTCGAGAACACTGAAGCTTTCTTT.

The chain carries TRBV13 and TRBJ2-3; TRBD2 agrees at 7 bases. The length of the CDR3 is 13 residues. With V trimmed by 2 bases and J by 11 bases, 7 bases remained unmatched. Germline V lookup: CDR1 PRHDT, CDR2 FYEKMQ (reference sequence). CDR3 nucleotides: TGTGCCAGCAGCTTAAGCGGGATGGGTGTGCAGTATTTT. It is translated as CASSLSGMGVQYF.

This chain uses TRBV7-2 with TRBJ2-7, with D perhaps matching TRBD2 (6 bases). From germline, CDR1 is SGHTA and CDR2 FQGNSA. The CDR3 has 13 amino acids. V dropped 2 bases and J dropped 5 bases, with 10 bases sitting between them. CDR3 sequence (DNA): TGTGCCAGCAGCTTACCTAGCGACGACGAGCAGTACTTC. This translates into CASSLPSDDEQYF.

The chain recombines TRBV18 with TRBJ1-2, with a weak D call TRBD1 (5 bases). This CDR3 is built from 12 residues. Trimming took off 4 bases at V and 5 bases at J, with 8 bases between the two ends. Germline CDR1 KGHSH, CDR2 LQKENI. The CDR3 is CASSLREYGYTF. The CDR3 DNA reads TGTGCCAGCTCACTCAGGGAATATGGCTACACCTTC.

The genes are TRBV7-2 and TRBJ2-7; D not resolved. The germline V and J ends were trimmed by 1 base and 2 bases, with 9 bases remaining between them. The CDR3 spans 14 residues. Per the germline V gene, CDR1 is SGHTA and CDR2 is FQGNSA. The CDR3 DNA is TGTGCCAGCAGCTTAGGGAACGGACCCTACGAGCAGTACTTC. This codes for CASSLGNGPYEQYF.

This sequence joins TRBV7-2 and TRBJ2-1; TRBD2 is a possible D gene (5 bases). The germline gives CDR1 SGHTA, CDR2 FQGNSA. The CDR3 consists of 16 residues. V lost 4 bases and J lost 0, with 13 bases in between. The CDR3 here is CASSWAGGFSYNEQFF. The CDR3 coding sequence is TGTGCCAGCAGCTGGGCCGGCGGGTTCTCCTACAATGAGCAGTTCTTC.

The rearrangement links TRBV9 to TRBJ2-1; 7 bases fit TRBD2. The CDR3 covers 15 residues. The trim removed 3 bases at V and 9 bases at J, leaving 12 bases unmatched. Germline assignment: CDR1 SGDLS and CDR2 YYNGEE. The CDR3 loop is CASSESLGGPSEQFF. CDR3 in DNA: TGTGCCAGCAGCGAGTCATTGGGAGGGCCAAGTGAGCAGTTCTTC.

The chain recombines TRBV18 with TRBJ1-5; the match to TRBD1 covers 9 bases. The CDR3 length is 16 residues. Trimming at V came to 0 bases and at J to 6 bases, leaving 6 bases not matched to a gene. Germline loops: CDR1 KGHSH, CDR2 LQKENI. In nucleotides, the CDR3 is TGTGCCAGCTCACCACCTGGGACAGGGTCGCGTCAGCCCCAGCATTTT. Protein: CASSPPGTGSRQPQHF.